Listed below are T cell receptor beta chains from one sample, sequenced in a study of CD8 T cells in Susac syndrome. TCRdb called the immunoSEQ multiplex PCR reads again in MiXCR, with one record for every CDR3 protein. Of about 130,000 distinct CDR3 sequences detected, around 95% appear once; the ten largest clones hold under 0.095%. Sequencing used CD4+ T cells from PBMCs. The source is a human donor in good health. Each CDR3 is given without its conserved first and last residue. Fields, in order: CDR3 protein, J gene, clone size, V gene. The listing skips clone size in some rows; elsewhere it reads once, few, many or a size class.

CDR3 protein: ASSVRDQAYEQY
J gene: TRBJ2-7
clone size: -
V gene: TRBV2

CDR3 protein: ASSQDIYPTRSSYNEQF
J gene: TRBJ2-1
clone size: -
V gene: TRBV4-3

CDR3 protein: ASSPSQGVGMNTEAF
J gene: TRBJ1-1
clone size: -
V gene: TRBV18

CDR3 protein: ASSRPSGSYEQY
J gene: TRBJ2-7
clone size: -
V gene: TRBV18

CDR3 protein: ASSGDNHEQY
J gene: TRBJ2-7
clone size: -
V gene: TRBV2

CDR3 protein: AIPLDCERETQY
J gene: TRBJ2-5
clone size: -
V gene: TRBV14

CDR3 protein: ASRGIRDHSEKLF
J gene: TRBJ1-4
clone size: -
V gene: TRBV2

CDR3 protein: ASSPRGGTADTQY
J gene: TRBJ2-3
clone size: -
V gene: TRBV7-9

CDR3 protein: ASSLENLHYGYT
J gene: TRBJ1-2
clone size: -
V gene: TRBV7-9

CDR3 protein: ASSGTTSGRPRGTQY
J gene: TRBJ2-3
clone size: -
V gene: TRBV9

CDR3 protein: SVAGTGGSGANVLT
J gene: TRBJ2-6
clone size: -
V gene: TRBV20-1

CDR3 protein: ASSSFGGELF
J gene: TRBJ2-2
clone size: -
V gene: TRBV10-2

CDR3 protein: ASSPSSGLAGGETQY
J gene: TRBJ2-5
clone size: -
V gene: TRBV7-9

CDR3 protein: ASSPPNDSTDTQY
J gene: TRBJ2-3
clone size: -
V gene: TRBV18

CDR3 protein: ASSPLWAEHEQY
J gene: TRBJ2-7
clone size: -
V gene: TRBV3-1

CDR3 protein: ASSLLGGGRNTEAF
J gene: TRBJ1-1
clone size: -
V gene: TRBV27

CDR3 protein: ASSLSSSGFTGELF
J gene: TRBJ2-2
clone size: -
V gene: TRBV7-9

CDR3 protein: ASPPEQGYEQY
J gene: TRBJ2-7
clone size: -
V gene: TRBV6-1

CDR3 protein: ASSQSIARETQY
J gene: TRBJ2-5
clone size: -
V gene: TRBV11-2

CDR3 protein: ASRRLAGNTGELF
J gene: TRBJ2-2
clone size: -
V gene: TRBV2

CDR3 protein: ASSQRQYGEQY
J gene: TRBJ2-7
clone size: few
V gene: TRBV3-1

CDR3 protein: SARVPGGDTQY
J gene: TRBJ2-3
clone size: -
V gene: TRBV20-1

CDR3 protein: AWTEDRAGQPQH
J gene: TRBJ1-5
clone size: -
V gene: TRBV30

CDR3 protein: ASRRAGELF
J gene: TRBJ2-2
clone size: -
V gene: TRBV19

CDR3 protein: ASSLVVAEETQY
J gene: TRBJ2-5
clone size: -
V gene: TRBV7-2

CDR3 protein: SAKLAQNTEAF
J gene: TRBJ1-1
clone size: -
V gene: TRBV29-1

CDR3 protein: ASSIDRGGNEKLF
J gene: TRBJ1-4
clone size: -
V gene: TRBV19

CDR3 protein: ASSSKGDSTEAF
J gene: TRBJ1-1
clone size: -
V gene: TRBV9

CDR3 protein: SARGRGGASYEQY
J gene: TRBJ2-7
clone size: -
V gene: TRBV20-1

CDR3 protein: ASSIRLTYNEQF
J gene: TRBJ2-1
clone size: -
V gene: TRBV2

CDR3 protein: SARDPGGYGYT
J gene: TRBJ1-2
clone size: few
V gene: TRBV20-1